The 17 T cell receptor beta chains below all came from one sample that was sequenced in a study of TET2 disruption in CD19-targeted CAR T cells. Their antigen targets remain unknown. This table comes from immunoSEQ multiplex PCR, and its TCRdb copy is limited to in-frame clones, with some not included. The table lists 25,000 to 30,000 clones. The sample's treatment: autologous CTL019 cells: CD19 CAR with 4-1BB and CD3 zeta domains. The input for sequencing was CD8- CAR+ T cells sorted from cultured blood T cells, taken for CD19 CAR T cell therapy. Subset: CD8-negative CAR-positive T cells from the infusion product. The receptors come from a man between 65 and 85 years old with chronic lymphocytic leukemia.

Concerning this clone: Its ends do not fully match the called genes, so a read error is possible. The read terminates 3 residues before the CDR3 end, so the remaining end is supplied by the germline J gene. The chain carries TRBV5-1 and TRBJ1-3; D unresolved. This CDR3 region has 14 residues. Germline values: CDR1 SGHRS, CDR2 YFSETQ. This CDR3 is CASSYDRAGNTIYF. CDR3 bases read: TGCGCCAGCAGCTATGACCGGGCGGGAAACACT.

This chain's CDR3 is CASSRGTEQETQYF. The covered CDR3 bases are TGCGCCAGCAGCCGGGGGACAGAACAAGAGACC. The chain uses TRBV5-1 and TRBJ2-5, with D possibly being TRBD1 (7 bases). The CDR3 extends 3 residues past the end of the read, so its final part is completed from the germline J gene. The CDR3 extends over 14 amino acids. Germline CDR1 SGHRS, CDR2 YFSETQ. Trimming left V 4 bases short and J 2 bases short, with 12 bases between.

The CDR3 spells CASSESGDPFYGYTF. CDR3 DNA (partial): TGTGCCAGCAGTGAGTCAGGGGACCCCTTCTATGGC. The V call is TRBV2, the J call TRBJ1-2; a weak D match, TRBD1 (6 bases). The read stops 3 residues short of the end of the CDR3; the missing end is completed from the germline J gene. The CDR3 extends over 15 amino acids. Germline CDR1 SNHLY, CDR2 FYNNEI. V gave up 3 bases and J gave up 4 bases, with 15 bases separating them.

Notes on this clone: The CDR3 is cut off 3 residues early in the read; its end comes from the germline J gene. This chain uses TRBV18 with TRBJ2-4, with TRBD1 matching 7 bases. Germline-derived CDR1 and CDR2 are KGHSH and LQKENI. The CDR3 spans 15 residues. CDR3 bases read: TGTGCCAGCTCACCGGGTGGACAGGTCCACAATGGT. It is translated as CASSPGGQVHNG. In full, the CDR3 is CASSPGGQVHNGQYF.

Note on this clone: The CDR3 is cut off 3 residues early in the read; its end comes from the germline J gene. The J gene is TRBJ2-5, the V gene TRBV9; TRBD2 aligns across 12 bases. The CDR3 consists of 16 residues. Germline V gene lookup returns CDR1 SGDLS and CDR2 YYNGEE. The V gene end was trimmed by 4 bases and the J gene end by 4 bases; junction bases not matched to a gene: 8. The DNA read from the CDR3 is TGTGCCAGCAGCCCCGGGTCTAGCGGGGGGGCAGAGACC. This translates into CASSPGSSGGAET. The CDR3, in full, reads CASSPGSSGGAETQYF. The full variable domain, with the rest looked up from reference TRBV9 and TRBJ2-5, is DSGVTQTPKHLITATGQRVTLRCSPRSGDLSVYWYQQSLDQGLQFLIQYYNGEERAKGNILERFSAQQFPDLHSELNLSSLELGDSALYFCASSPGSSGGAETQYFGPGTRLLVL.

Worth noting for this clone: The read falls 3 residues short of the CDR3 end, and the missing part is taken from the germline J gene. J is TRBJ2-4 and V is TRBV19; weak D call: TRBD1 (6 bases). The CDR3 has 16 residues. Looked up from germline, CDR1 is LNHDA and CDR2 is SQIVND (reference sequence). The sequenced part of the CDR3 DNA is TGTGCCAGTAGTAAGGATGCAGGACAGACTAACTATGGT. Protein sequence: CASSKDAGQTNYG. The full CDR3 reads CASSKDAGQTNYGQYF.

Points on this clone: The read comes to an end 3 residues before the CDR3 does, leaving the germline J gene to fill in the end. The rearrangement joins TRBV28 to TRBJ1-5; 7 bases match TRBD1. Trimming cost V 7 bases and J 2 bases; bases outside gene matches: 8. The CDR3 runs to 15 residues. Germline V gene sequence: CDR1 MDHEN, CDR2 SYDVKM. CDR3 amino acids: CASNGGTGGNQPQHF. CDR3 DNA, as far as it was read: TGTGCCAGCAATGGTGGAACAGGGGGCAATCAGCCC.

For this clone: The CDR3 end lies 3 residues beyond the end of the read and is filled in from the germline J gene. The sample has other DNA sequences that encode this CDR3 too. The chain is built from TRBV5-4 and TRBJ1-2; weak D call: TRBD1 (6 bases). The germline CDR1 and CDR2 sequences are SGHNT and YYREEE (reference sequence). V was pared by 4 bases and J by 4 bases, with 14 bases between. This CDR3 is 14 amino acids long. The CDR3 sequence is CASSLPGVVYGYTF. The part of the CDR3 DNA that was read is TGTGCCAGCAGCCTTCCAGGGGTTGTCTATGGC. Using reference TRBV5-4 and TRBJ1-2 for the parts outside the CDR3, the full variable domain is ETGVTQSPTHLIKTRGQQVTLRCSSQSGHNTVSWYQQALGQGPQFIFQYYREEENGRGNFPPRFSGLQFPNYSSELNVNALELDDSALYLCASSLPGVVYGYTFGSGTRLTVV.

To note about this clone: Coverage ceases 3 residues before the CDR3 finishes, and the germline J gene fills in the end. This chain connects TRBV28 to TRBJ2-1; TRBD2 aligns across 8 bases. The J segment lost 2 bases and the V segment lost 5 bases, leaving 8 bases of the junction unmatched. The CDR3 loop spans 16 amino acids. Germline values: CDR1 MDHEN, CDR2 SYDVKM. The CDR3 protein is CASSPYSGDTYNEQFF. CDR3 DNA (partial): TGTGCCAGCAGTCCGTATAGCGGGGACACCTACAATGAG.

As for this clone: The CDR3 end falls 3 residues outside the read, so it is completed with the germline J gene. The chain carries TRBV19 and TRBJ1-2; the D gene is possibly TRBD1 (5 bases). Germline assignment: CDR1 LNHDA and CDR2 SQIVND (reference sequence). CDR3 length: 17 amino acids. CDR3 protein: CASSMRRGSLSTDTYTF. The covered CDR3 bases are TGTGCCAGTAGTATGCGGCGGGGGAGCCTTAGCACAGATACC.

On this clone itself: The read is 3 residues too short to cover the CDR3 end, so that end is filled in from the germline J gene. V is TRBV12-3 or TRBV12-4 and J is TRBJ2-5; 8 bases agree with TRBD2. The CDR3 totals 13 residues. V was clipped by 5 bases and J by 5 bases; unmatched bases: 4. CDR3 bases read: TGTGCCAGCAGTCCGGGGGGGAGGGAGACC. Protein: CASSPGGRET. The whole CDR3 region reads CASSPGGRETQYF.

To note about this clone: Read sequence stops 3 residues before the CDR3 end, and the germline J gene provides the missing end. V and J are TRBV19 and TRBJ1-2, with D possibly being TRBD1 (5 bases). Germline values: CDR1 LNHDA, CDR2 SQIVND (reference sequence). The CDR3 contains 13 residues. The part of the CDR3 DNA that was read is TGTGCCAGTAGTATGAGGGGAGGGGATACC. Amino acids: CASSMRGGDT. Given in full, the CDR3 is CASSMRGGDTYTF.

A remark on this clone: Read sequence stops 3 residues before the CDR3 end, and the germline J gene provides the missing end. This chain connects TRBV7-3 to TRBJ2-3, with D possibly TRBD1 on 5 matching bases. The CDR3 has 15 amino acids. Germline V gene data show CDR1 as SGHTA and CDR2 as FQGTGA. V was pared by 4 bases and J by 0 bases, with 11 bases between. The CDR3 loop reads CASSSQGRSTDTQYF. The part of the CDR3 DNA that was read is TGTGCCAGCAGCTCCCAGGGTAGGAGCACAGATACG.

CDR3 in amino acids: CASSVDRGNLGANVLTF. Partial CDR3 DNA: TGTGCCAGCAGCGTGGACAGGGGGAATTTAGGGGCCAACGTC. This chain joins TRBV9 and TRBJ2-6, with 10 bases matching TRBD1. Read data end 3 residues before the CDR3 end; the end is taken from the germline J gene. Germline CDR1 and CDR2: SGDLS and YYNGEE. The ends lost 2 bases at V and 4 bases at J; junction bases unmatched: 6. The CDR3 covers 17 residues.

Concerning this clone: From the germline J gene comes the end of the CDR3, since the read stops 3 residues before it. The chain is built from TRBV6-1 and TRBJ2-3, with D tentatively TRBD2 (7 bases). Germline CDR1 MNHNS, CDR2 SASEGT. Deletions cut 2 bases from V and 7 bases from J, with 13 bases between. This CDR3 region has 14 residues. The CDR3 sequence is CASSETGGRNTQYF. The sequenced part of the CDR3 DNA is TGTGCCAGCAGTGAAACGGGGGGCCGCAATACG.

Comment on this clone: The CDR3 end is not reached by the read, which stops 3 residues before it; the germline J gene fills it in. The rearrangement joins TRBV20-1 to TRBJ2-3, with a weak D call TRBD2 (6 bases). Germline V gene data show CDR1 as DFQATT and CDR2 as SNEGSKA (reference sequence). V was shortened by 0 bases and J by 5 bases, with 12 bases between the two germline ends. The CDR3 has 14 residues. CDR3 residues: CSARDLPAGDTQYF. CDR3 DNA, as far as it was read: TGCAGTGCTAGAGATCTTCCAGCGGGAGATACG.

Concerning this clone itself: The read halts 3 residues ahead of the CDR3 end, with the missing end drawn from the germline J gene. The chain recombines TRBV19 with TRBJ2-7; TRBD1 matches at 9 bases. The CDR3 spans 13 residues. V lost 8 bases to trimming and J lost 4 bases; unmatched junction nucleotides: 6. Germline V lookup: CDR1 LNHDA, CDR2 SQIVND (reference sequence). CDR3 residues: CASRRQGGYEQYF. Incomplete CDR3 DNA: TGTGCCAGTCGGAGACAGGGGGGTTACGAG.